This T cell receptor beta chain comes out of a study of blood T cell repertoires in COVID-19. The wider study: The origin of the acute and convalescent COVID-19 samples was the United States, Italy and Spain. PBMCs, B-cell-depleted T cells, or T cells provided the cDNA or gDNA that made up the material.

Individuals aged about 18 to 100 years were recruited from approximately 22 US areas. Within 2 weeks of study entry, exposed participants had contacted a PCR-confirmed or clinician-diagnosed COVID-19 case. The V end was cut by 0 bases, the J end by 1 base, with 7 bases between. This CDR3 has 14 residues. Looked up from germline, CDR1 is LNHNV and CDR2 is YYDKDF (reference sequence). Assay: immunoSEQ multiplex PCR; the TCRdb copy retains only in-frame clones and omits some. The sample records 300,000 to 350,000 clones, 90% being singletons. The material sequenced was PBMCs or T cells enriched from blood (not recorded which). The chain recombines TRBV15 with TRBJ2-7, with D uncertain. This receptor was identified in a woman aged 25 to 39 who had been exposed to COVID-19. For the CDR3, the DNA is TGTGCCACCAGCAGAGATACTGTATCCTACGAGCAGTACTTC. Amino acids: CATSRDTVSYEQYF. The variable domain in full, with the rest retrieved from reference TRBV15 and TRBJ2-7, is DAMVIQNPRYQVTQFGKPVTLSCSQTLNHNVMYWYQQKSSQAPKLLFHYYDKDFNNEADTPDNFQSRRPNTSFCFLDIRSPGLGDTAMYLCATSRDTVSYEQYFGPGTRLTVT.